This T cell receptor beta chain was captured in a study of sequential checkpoint blockade in melanoma. Study context: DNA from around 90 pretreatment tumor samples underwent TCRβ immunosequencing.

The V and J ends lost 0 bases and 3 bases respectively, with 9 bases between them. This CDR3 has 14 residues. In germline, CDR1 is SGHRS, CDR2 YFSETQ. Points from the study as a whole: In arm A, pretreatment tumor clonality was associated with response.

Using immunoSEQ multiplex PCR, the repertoire was profiled, and TCRdb retains in-frame clones only, with some absent. Here the sample spans approximately 800 clones, around 27% being singletons. For this clone: What it binds is not known.

As for treatment: randomized to nivolumab then ipilimumab (arm A) or the reverse (arm B). The chain carries TRBV5-1 and TRBJ1-1; tentative D call: TRBD1 (5 bases). The specimen comprised tumor tissue (inferred from file names), sampled from a patient given nivolumab and ipilimumab in sequence. This TCR derives from a human donor with melanoma. This chain's CDR3 is CASSLARADTEAFF. The CDR3 bases are TGCGCCAGCAGCTTGGCCAGGGCGGACACTGAAGCTTTCTTT.